The 19 T cell receptor beta chains below all came from one sample that was sequenced in a study of blood T cell repertoires in COVID-19. TCRdb's copy holds only in-frame clones and misses some; the assay was immunoSEQ multiplex PCR. Of some 150,000 clones in the sample, just under 90% were seen once. Sequencing input: peripheral blood. The origin of the receptors is a woman between 45 and 60 years old with active or convalescent COVID-19.

This clone was counted only a few times. This rearrangement joins TRBV28 to TRBJ1-5, with TRBD1 matching over 7 bases. This CDR3 has 18 amino acids. V gave up 6 bases and J gave up 0 bases; unmatched junction bases: 14. The germline V gene has CDR1 MDHEN and CDR2 SYDVKM. For the CDR3, the DNA is TGTGCCAGCAGGACAACGACAGGGCACGACCTTAGCAATCAGCCCCAGCATTTT. Its translation is CASRTTTGHDLSNQPQHF.

This chain links TRBV7-2 with TRBJ2-1; a possible D gene is TRBD1 (5 bases). Germline V gene data show CDR1 as SGHTA and CDR2 as FQGNSA. V was pared by 2 bases and J by 12 bases, with 17 bases between. The CDR3 covers 14 residues. This chain's CDR3 is CASSLLSLSQGQFF. The DNA for the CDR3 is TGTGCCAGCAGCTTACTCTCCCTCTCCCAGGGGCAGTTCTTC.

The chain has TRBV4-3 and TRBJ1-1, with D possibly TRBD1 on 5 matching bases. V lost 4 bases and J 7 bases, leaving 16 bases between the germline ends. This CDR3 is built from 14 residues. Germline V gene sequence: CDR1 LGHNA, CDR2 YSLEER. The CDR3 here is CASSPHNGHLEAFF. CDR3 bases: TGCGCCAGCAGCCCACATAATGGACATCTTGAAGCTTTCTTT.

The CDR3 DNA follows: TGTGCCAGCAGCTTTTCCGGCACAGATACGCAGTATTTT. As protein: CASSFSGTDTQYF. The chain uses TRBV5-8 and TRBJ2-3, with unresolved D. The CDR3 length is 13 residues. Germline V lookup: CDR1 SGHTS, CDR2 YDEGEE. V gave up 2 bases and J gave up 1 base, with 5 bases separating them.

V usage is TRBV28 and J usage is TRBJ1-1; D gene ambiguous. V was trimmed by 5 bases and J by 5 bases, leaving 9 bases between them. Germline V gene data show CDR1 as MDHEN and CDR2 as SYDVKM. This CDR3 is built from 12 residues. This CDR3 reads CASSPGRTEAFF. As DNA, the CDR3 is TGTGCCAGCAGTCCCGGGAGGACTGAAGCTTTCTTT.

The chain uses TRBV6-1 and TRBJ1-2; TRBD1 agrees at 7 bases. V gave up 2 bases and J gave up 2 bases; unmatched junction bases: 8. Germline V CDR1 and CDR2: MNHNS, SASEGT. This CDR3 has 16 residues. The CDR3 DNA sequence: TGTGCCAGCAGTGAATTTCGAGGGGGCTCGAACTATGGCTACACCTTC. It encodes CASSEFRGGSNYGYTF.

V gene TRBV30 combines with J gene TRBJ2-5; TRBD2 aligns across 13 bases. Germline-derived CDR1 and CDR2 are GTSNPN and SVGIG (reference sequence). The J segment lost 2 bases and the V segment lost 1 base, leaving 1 base of the junction unmatched. This CDR3 contains 15 residues. The CDR3 DNA is TGTGCCTGGAGTGGGACTAGCGGGGGTCAAGAGACCCAGTACTTC. Amino acid sequence: CAWSGTSGGQETQYF.

The rearrangement joins TRBV27 to TRBJ1-3; no firm D call. Deletions cut 3 bases from V and 2 bases from J, with 8 bases between. The CDR3 contains 14 residues. Germline CDR1 is MNHEY and CDR2 is SMNVEV (reference sequence). The CDR3 nucleotides read TGTGCCAGCAGTTTCCTCGGGGCTGGAAACACCATATATTTT. This sequence encodes CASSFLGAGNTIYF.

The V and J genes are TRBV11-2 and TRBJ1-4, with TRBD1 as a possible D gene (6 bases). Trimming pared 2 bases from V and 7 bases from J, leaving 14 bases between. The CDR3 has 15 amino acids. Germline V gene lookup returns CDR1 SGHAT and CDR2 FQNNGV. CDR3 DNA sequence: TGTGCCAGCAGCTTATGGAACAGGGAAGGTGAAAAACTGTTTTTT. This codes for CASSLWNREGEKLFF. Together with reference TRBV11-2 and TRBJ1-4, the CDR3 gives the full variable domain: EAGVAQSPRYKIIEKRQSVAFWCNPISGHATLYWYQQILGQGPKLLIQFQNNGVVDDSQLPKDRFSAERLKGVDSTLKIQPAKLEDSAVYLCASSLWNREGEKLFFGSGTQLSVL.

The chain carries TRBV9 and TRBJ1-3; D unclear. CDR3 length: 15 residues. Trimming took off 3 bases at V and 0 bases at J, with 10 bases between the two ends. Germline CDR1 and CDR2: SGDLS and YYNGEE. CDR3 residues: CASSAETHSGNTIYF. CDR3 nucleotides: TGTGCCAGCAGCGCGGAGACTCACTCTGGAAACACCATATATTTT.

This clone was counted a few times. The CDR3, as DNA: TGTGCCAGCAGCTTTAGGGGTAGCGGGAGAAGGGACAATGAGCAGTTCTTC. It yields the protein CASSFRGSGRRDNEQFF. This chain uses TRBV4-2 with TRBJ2-1; 9 bases agree with TRBD2. Germline V gene sequence: CDR1 LGHNA, CDR2 YNFKEQ. CDR3 length: 17 residues. V dropped 5 bases and J dropped 5; count of bases not matched to a gene: 13.

The sample holds one count of this clone. V usage is TRBV7-2 and J usage is TRBJ1-2; 7 bases align to TRBD1. CDR1 and CDR2 from the germline V gene are SGHTA and FQGNSA. V lost 6 bases, J lost 5 bases, and 9 bases stayed unmatched. The CDR3 is 14 amino acids. The CDR3 bases are TGTGCCAGCAGTTACCCGGGACAGTATTATGGCTACACCTTC. It encodes CASSYPGQYYGYTF.

This clone came up a few times. The chain employs TRBV15 and TRBJ1-5; D possibly corresponds to TRBD1 (5 bases). Trimming took 5 bases from V and 8 from J, leaving 13 bases between them. This CDR3 is 13 amino acids long. In germline, CDR1 is LNHNV, CDR2 YYDKDF (reference sequence). DNA of the CDR3: TGTGCCACCAGCGGGGGGGAATTAAAGCCCCAGCATTTT. Its protein is CATSGGELKPQHF. The whole variable domain, remainder taken from reference TRBV15 and TRBJ1-5, is DAMVIQNPRYQVTQFGKPVTLSCSQTLNHNVMYWYQQKSSQAPKLLFHYYDKDFNNEADTPDNFQSRRPNTSFCFLDIRSPGLGDTAMYLCATSGGELKPQHFGDGTRLSIL.

This rearrangement joins TRBV7-8 to TRBJ2-7; 9 nucleotides agree with TRBD2. The germline V gene encodes CDR1 SGHVS and CDR2 FQNEAQ. This CDR3 spans 14 amino acids. The junction had 6 bases not matched to a gene; V was cut back by 7 bases and J by 2 bases. The DNA for the CDR3 is TGTGCCAGCACCAGGACTAGCGATACCTACGAGCAGTACTTC. It translates to CASTRTSDTYEQYF.

The chain employs TRBV28 and TRBJ2-1; the match to TRBD2 covers 9 bases. V lost 6 bases and J lost 0; bases outside the gene matches: 9. CDR1 is MDHEN, CDR2 SYDVKM, per germline. This CDR3 has 17 amino acids. This CDR3 reads CASSPIILAGSYNEQFF. The CDR3 DNA reads TGTGCCAGCAGCCCCATTATACTAGCGGGCTCCTACAATGAGCAGTTCTTC.

This clone was observed once. V and J are TRBV10-3 and TRBJ1-5; unclear D gene. V lost 2 bases to trimming and J lost 2 bases, with 7 bases between them. From germline, CDR1 is ENHRY and CDR2 SYGVKD. This CDR3 is built from 14 residues. CDR3: CAISEAGGNQPQHF. The CDR3 DNA sequence: TGTGCCATCAGTGAGGCCGGAGGCAATCAGCCCCAGCATTTT.

In regard to this clone: Other nucleotide sequences from this sample produce the same CDR3. This chain links TRBV9 with TRBJ1-1; a weak D match, TRBD1 (6 bases). The germline gives CDR1 SGDLS, CDR2 YYNGEE. Trimming removed 2 bases from V and 1 base from J, with 6 bases in between. The CDR3 loop spans 13 amino acids. The CDR3 loop is CASSVDRNTEAFF. DNA of the CDR3: TGTGCCAGCAGCGTGGACAGGAACACTGAAGCTTTCTTT.

This chain uses TRBV7-2 with TRBJ1-1; 7 bases are shared with TRBD1. The CDR3 is made up of 15 amino acids. V was pared by 0 bases and J by 5 bases, with 6 bases of the junction left unmatched. The germline CDR1 and CDR2 sequences are SGHTA and FQGNSA. The CDR3 DNA follows: TGTGCCAGCAGCTTAGCCGCAGGGGGAAGTACTGAAGCTTTCTTT. As protein: CASSLAAGGSTEAFF.

This clone came up once. This chain joins TRBV5-1 and TRBJ1-1, with D unclear. The CDR3 runs to 15 residues. Trimming pared 0 bases from V and 1 base from J, leaving 10 bases between. In germline, CDR1 is SGHRS, CDR2 YFSETQ. In DNA, the CDR3 is TGCGCCAGCAGCTTGGGACAAGCCTCGAACACTGAAGCTTTCTTT. This codes for CASSLGQASNTEAFF.